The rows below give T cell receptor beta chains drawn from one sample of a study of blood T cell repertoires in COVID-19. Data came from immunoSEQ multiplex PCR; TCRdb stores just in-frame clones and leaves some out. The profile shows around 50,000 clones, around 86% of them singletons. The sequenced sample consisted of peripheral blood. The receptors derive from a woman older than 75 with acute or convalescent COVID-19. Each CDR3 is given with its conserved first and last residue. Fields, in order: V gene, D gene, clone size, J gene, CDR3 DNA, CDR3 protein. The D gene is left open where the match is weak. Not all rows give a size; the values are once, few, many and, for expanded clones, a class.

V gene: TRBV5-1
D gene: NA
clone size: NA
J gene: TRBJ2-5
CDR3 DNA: TGCGCCAGCAGACAGGGTAGCCAAGAGACCCAGTACTTC
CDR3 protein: CASRQGSQETQYF

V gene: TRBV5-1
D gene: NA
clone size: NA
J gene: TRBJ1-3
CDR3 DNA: TGCGCCAGCAGTCTAAGCGGACCGAGCTCTGGAAACACCATATATTTT
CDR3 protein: CASSLSGPSSGNTIYF

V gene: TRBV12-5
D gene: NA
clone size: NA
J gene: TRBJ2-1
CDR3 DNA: TGTGCTAGTGTGGAGGGACAGCCATACAATGAGCAGTTCTTC
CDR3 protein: CASVEGQPYNEQFF

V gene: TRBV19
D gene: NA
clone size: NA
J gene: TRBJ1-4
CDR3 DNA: TGTGCCAGTAGTATGGCACGGGGAAGCGAAAAACTGTTTTTT
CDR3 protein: CASSMARGSEKLFF

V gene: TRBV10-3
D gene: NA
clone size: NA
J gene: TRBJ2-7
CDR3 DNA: TGTGCCATCGGTCCCGGAGGCTCCTACGAGCAGTACTTC
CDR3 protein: CAIGPGGSYEQYF

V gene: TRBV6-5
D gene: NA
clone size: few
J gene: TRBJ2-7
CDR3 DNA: TGTGCCAGCACCTCAGCGGCCTCAGGCTCCTACGAGCAGTACTTC
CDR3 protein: CASTSAASGSYEQYF

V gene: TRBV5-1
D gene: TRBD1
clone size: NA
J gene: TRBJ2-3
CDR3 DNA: TGCGCCAGCAGCAAGGGACAGGGTGGGACAGATACGCAGTATTTT
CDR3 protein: CASSKGQGGTDTQYF

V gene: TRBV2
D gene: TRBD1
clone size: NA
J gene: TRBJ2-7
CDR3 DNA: TGTGCCAGCTCTGACAGGGCCTACGAGCAGTACTTC
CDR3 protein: CASSDRAYEQYF

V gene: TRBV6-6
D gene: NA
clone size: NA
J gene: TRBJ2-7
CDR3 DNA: TGTGCCAGCGGTCCGGGACAAGAATCCTACGAGCAGTACTTC
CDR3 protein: CASGPGQESYEQYF

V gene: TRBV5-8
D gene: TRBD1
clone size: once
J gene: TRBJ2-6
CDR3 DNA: TGTGCCAGCAGCTCCGGACAGGGAGCCCCCCTGAGGGCCAACGTCCTGACTTTC
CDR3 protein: CASSSGQGAPLRANVLTF

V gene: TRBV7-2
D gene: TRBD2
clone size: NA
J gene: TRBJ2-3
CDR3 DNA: TGTGCCAGCAGCTTAGTTGGTAGCGGGGGTAGCACAGATACGCAGTATTTT
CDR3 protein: CASSLVGSGGSTDTQYF

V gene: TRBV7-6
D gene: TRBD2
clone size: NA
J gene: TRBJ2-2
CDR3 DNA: TGTGCCAGCAGCTTTAGCGGGGGGCTAAAGACCGGGGAGCTGTTTTTT
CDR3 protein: CASSFSGGLKTGELFF

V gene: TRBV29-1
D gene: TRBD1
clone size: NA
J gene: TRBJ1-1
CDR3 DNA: TGCAGCGTTAGGACAGGGTTGAACACTGAAGCTTTCTTT
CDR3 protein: CSVRTGLNTEAFF

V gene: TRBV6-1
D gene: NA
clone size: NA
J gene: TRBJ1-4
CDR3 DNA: TGTGCCAGCAGTGAATTCGGGGGAGAAACGAAACTGTTTTTT
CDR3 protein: CASSEFGGETKLFF

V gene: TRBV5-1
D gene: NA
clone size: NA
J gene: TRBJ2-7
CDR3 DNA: TGCGCCAGCAGCTTGGCAGGGCAGGGAAGCGAGCAGTACTTC
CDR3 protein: CASSLAGQGSEQYF

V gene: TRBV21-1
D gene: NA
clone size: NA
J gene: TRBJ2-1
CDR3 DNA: TGTGCCAGCAGCAAATACCGGAGCAGGGGGCGCCTGGGTGAGCAGTTCTTC
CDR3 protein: CASSKYRSRGRLGEQFF

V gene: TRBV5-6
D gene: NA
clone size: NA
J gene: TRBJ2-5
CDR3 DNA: TGTGCCAGCAGCTCCGATCCCTCGGGGACCCAGTACTTC
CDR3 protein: CASSSDPSGTQYF

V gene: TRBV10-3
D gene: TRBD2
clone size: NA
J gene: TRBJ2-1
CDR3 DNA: TGTGCCATCGTCGCTGAAGCGGGGGGGCCTCGGGGTGAGCAGTTCTTC
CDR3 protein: CAIVAEAGGPRGEQFF

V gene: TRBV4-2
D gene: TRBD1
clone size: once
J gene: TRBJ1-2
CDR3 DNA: TGTGCCAGCAGCCAACCAGACAGGGTGGATGGCTACACCTTC
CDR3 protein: CASSQPDRVDGYTF

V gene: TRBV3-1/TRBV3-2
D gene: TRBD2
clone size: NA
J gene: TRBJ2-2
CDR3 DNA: TGTGCCAGCAGCCAAGGGGGAGGGTTATGGACCGGGGAGCTGTTTTTT
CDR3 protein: CASSQGGGLWTGELFF

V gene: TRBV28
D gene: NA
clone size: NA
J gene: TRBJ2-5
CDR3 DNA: TGTGCCAGCAGTCGGGCGGAGACTGGGGGCGAGACCCAGTACTTC
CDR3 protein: CASSRAETGGETQYF

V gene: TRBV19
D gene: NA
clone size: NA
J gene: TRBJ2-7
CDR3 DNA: TGTGCCACAAAGCTGAGGGCCGGGAGCTCCTACGAGCAGTACTTC
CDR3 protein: CATKLRAGSSYEQYF

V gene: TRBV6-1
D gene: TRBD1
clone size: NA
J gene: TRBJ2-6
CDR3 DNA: TGTGCCAGCAGTGGCCTTGGACAGGGGGTCTCTGGGGCCAACGTCCTGACTTTC
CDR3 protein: CASSGLGQGVSGANVLTF

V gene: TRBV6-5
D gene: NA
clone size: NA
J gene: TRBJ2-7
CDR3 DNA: TGTGCCAGCAGCTTCCCAGGGGCCCACGAGCAGTACTTC
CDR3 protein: CASSFPGAHEQYF

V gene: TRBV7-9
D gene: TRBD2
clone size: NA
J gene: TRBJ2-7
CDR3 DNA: TGTGCCTCAGGACTAGCGGAGGACGAGCAGTACTTC
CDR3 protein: CASGLAEDEQYF

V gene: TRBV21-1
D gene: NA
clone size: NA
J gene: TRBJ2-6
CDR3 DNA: TGTGCCAACTCGGGACAGGGGTACGGGGCCAACGTCCTGACTTTC
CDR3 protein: CANSGQGYGANVLTF

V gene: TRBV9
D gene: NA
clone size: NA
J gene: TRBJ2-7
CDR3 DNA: TGTGCCAGCAGCGTAGGTGCGGATACCTACGAGCAGTACTTC
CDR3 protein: CASSVGADTYEQYF

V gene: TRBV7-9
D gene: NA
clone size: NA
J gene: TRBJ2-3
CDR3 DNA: TGTGCCAGCAGCTCTGCACGGGATACGCAGTATTTT
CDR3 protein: CASSSARDTQYF

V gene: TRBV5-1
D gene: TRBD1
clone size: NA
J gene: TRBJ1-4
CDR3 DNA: TGCGCCAGCCGCAGGGGGACGAGTAATGAAAAACTGTTTTTT
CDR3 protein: CASRRGTSNEKLFF

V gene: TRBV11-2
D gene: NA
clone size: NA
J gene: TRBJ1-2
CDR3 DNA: TGTGCCAGCACCGGGAGGGTCAGACCCTCTAACTATGGCTACACCTTC
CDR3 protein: CASTGRVRPSNYGYTF

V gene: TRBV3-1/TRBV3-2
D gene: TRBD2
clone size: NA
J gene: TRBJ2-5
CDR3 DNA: TGTGCCAGCAGCCAAGAGACTAGCGGGGGGAAGACCCAGTACTTC
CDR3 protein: CASSQETSGGKTQYF

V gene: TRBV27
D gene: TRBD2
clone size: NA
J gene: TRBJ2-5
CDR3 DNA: TGTGCCAGCAGCCTTTTGGGTAGCGGGGAAGAGACCCAGTACTTC
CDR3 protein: CASSLLGSGEETQYF

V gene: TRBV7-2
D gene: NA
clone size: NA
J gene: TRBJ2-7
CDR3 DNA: TGTGCCAGCAGCATTAGCCCTCGGACAGCCGCCTACGAGCAGTACTTC
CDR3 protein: CASSISPRTAAYEQYF

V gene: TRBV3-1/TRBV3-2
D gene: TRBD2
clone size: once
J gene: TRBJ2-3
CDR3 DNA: TGTGCCAGCAGCCAGACTAGCGGGGGCACAGATACGCAGTATTTT
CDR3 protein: CASSQTSGGTDTQYF

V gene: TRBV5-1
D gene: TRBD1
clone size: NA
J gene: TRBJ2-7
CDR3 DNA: TGCGCCAGCAGCTTTACTCTCGGGACAGATAGCTACGAGCAGTACTTC
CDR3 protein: CASSFTLGTDSYEQYF

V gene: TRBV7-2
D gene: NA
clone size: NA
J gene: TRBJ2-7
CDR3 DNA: TGTGCCAGCAGCATCCTAGGGGGGGGAAACTACGAGCAGTACTTC
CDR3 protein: CASSILGGGNYEQYF

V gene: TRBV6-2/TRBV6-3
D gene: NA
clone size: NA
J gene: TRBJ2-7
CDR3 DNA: TGTGCCAGCAGTTACCGAGGATCGCTAAACGAGCAGTACTTC
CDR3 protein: CASSYRGSLNEQYF

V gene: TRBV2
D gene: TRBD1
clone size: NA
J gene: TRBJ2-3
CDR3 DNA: TGTGCCAGCAGGGGTCGACAGGGCAATACGCAGTATTTT
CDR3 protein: CASRGRQGNTQYF

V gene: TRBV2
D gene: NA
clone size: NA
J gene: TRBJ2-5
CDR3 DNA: TGTGCCAGCAAGGAGGGCGCGGCGAGAGTGGCCCAGTACTTC
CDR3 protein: CASKEGAARVAQYF

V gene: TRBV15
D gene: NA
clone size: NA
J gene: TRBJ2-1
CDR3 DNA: TGTGCCACCAGCAAAGAGAGGCTAGCGTACGGGATACCTACCAATGAGCAGTTCTTC
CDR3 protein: CATSKERLAYGIPTNEQFF

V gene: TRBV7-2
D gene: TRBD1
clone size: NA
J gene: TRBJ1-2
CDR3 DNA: TGTGCCAGCAGCTACGGGACAGGCACTATGGTTGGTGGCTACACCTTC
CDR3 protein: CASSYGTGTMVGGYTF

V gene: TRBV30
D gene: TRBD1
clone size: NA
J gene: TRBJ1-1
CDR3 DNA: TGTGCCTGGAGTCGACAGGGGGGAACTGAAGCTTTCTTT
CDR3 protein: CAWSRQGGTEAFF

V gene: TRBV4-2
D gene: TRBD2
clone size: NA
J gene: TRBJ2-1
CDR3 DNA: TGTGCCAGCAGCCAAGACGAACTAGCGGGGTACAATGAGCAGTTCTTC
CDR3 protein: CASSQDELAGYNEQFF

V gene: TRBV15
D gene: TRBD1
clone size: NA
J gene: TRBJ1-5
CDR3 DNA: TGTGCCACCAGCAGAGACAGGGGGTATAGCAATCAGCCCCAGCATTTT
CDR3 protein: CATSRDRGYSNQPQHF

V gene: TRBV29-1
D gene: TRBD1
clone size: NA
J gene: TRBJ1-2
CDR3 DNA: TGCAGCGTCAGCGACAGGGGGGATAACTATGGCTACACCTTC
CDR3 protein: CSVSDRGDNYGYTF

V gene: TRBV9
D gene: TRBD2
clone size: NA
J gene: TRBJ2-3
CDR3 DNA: TGTGCCAGCAGCGTAGCTGGCGTAACCCCAGCGGGGGCCAGCACAGATACGCAGTATTTT
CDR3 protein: CASSVAGVTPAGASTDTQYF

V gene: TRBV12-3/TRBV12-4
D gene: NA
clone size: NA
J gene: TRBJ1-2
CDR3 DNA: TGTGCCAGCAGTTTCTGGGGCGGCTACACCTTC
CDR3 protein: CASSFWGGYTF

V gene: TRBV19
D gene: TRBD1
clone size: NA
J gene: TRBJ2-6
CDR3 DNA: TGTGCCAGTAGAGGGACAGGGGGCTCTGGGGCCAACGTCCTGACTTTC
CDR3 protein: CASRGTGGSGANVLTF

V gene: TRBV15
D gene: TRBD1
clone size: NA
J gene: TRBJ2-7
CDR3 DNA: TGTGCCACCAGCAGGGACAGGGGAGGCGAGCAGTACTTC
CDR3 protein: CATSRDRGGEQYF

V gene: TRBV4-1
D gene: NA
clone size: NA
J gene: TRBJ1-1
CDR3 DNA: TGCGCCAGCAGCTCTAAATTGAACACTGAAGCTTTCTTT
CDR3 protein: CASSSKLNTEAFF

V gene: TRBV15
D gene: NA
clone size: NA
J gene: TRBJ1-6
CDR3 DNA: TGTGCCTCCGGGAGGGCTAATTCACCCCTCCACTTT
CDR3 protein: CASGRANSPLHF